These T cell receptor beta chains were read from a single sample in a study of a mutant IDH1 vaccine in newly diagnosed glioma. Clones were sequenced by immunoSEQ multiplex PCR, and TCRdb holds only the in-frame ones, with some missing. Here the sample spans roughly 70,000 clones, approximately 84% being singletons. Their specific antigens are unknown. The sample in question was PBMCs, obtained from a glioma patient whose treatment included an IDH1 peptide vaccine. The receptor set was obtained from a man aged 18-30 years with glioma. The CDR3 runs from the conserved cysteine through the conserved F or W. D genes are given only for firm matches. Part of the rows lack a size; the others show once, few, many or a class for expanded clones.

clone_size j_call v_call d_call cdr3_nt cdr3_aa
few TRBJ2-1 TRBV7-9 TRBD2 TGTGCCAGCACATCGGGAGGGCACAATGAGCAGTTCTTC CASTSGGHNEQFF
. TRBJ2-7 TRBV4-2 . TGTGCCAGCAGCAGTGGCAACTACGAGCAGTACTTC CASSSGNYEQYF
. TRBJ2-1 TRBV2 TRBD2 TGTGCCAGCAAGACCAGCGGGACGGGCAATGAGCAGTTCTTC CASKTSGTGNEQFF
. TRBJ2-1 TRBV5-4 TRBD1 TGTGCCAGCAGGGGACACAGGGGGGAGCAGTTCTTC CASRGHRGEQFF
once TRBJ2-7 TRBV7-9 . TGTGCCAGCAGCTTATATACCCACGGAGGGGACTACGAGCAGTACTTC CASSLYTHGGDYEQYF
. TRBJ2-1 TRBV18 . TGTGCCAGCTCACCACAAGGGGGACTCATCCAGAATGAGCAGTTCTTC CASSPQGGLIQNEQFF
. TRBJ2-7 TRBV7-9 . TGTGCCAGCAGCTTAGTCTTGGTTGGGGCTCTTGAGGAGCAGTACTTC CASSLVLVGALEEQYF
. TRBJ2-7 TRBV6-5 TRBD1 TGTGCCAGCAGGACGGGCTGGACAGGGATAGGCGAGCAGTACTTC CASRTGWTGIGEQYF
. TRBJ2-7 TRBV29-1 . TGCAGCGTTGGCGGCTGGGAGCCACACGAGCAGTACTTC CSVGGWEPHEQYF
. TRBJ2-1 TRBV2 TRBD2 TGTGCCAGACAACCTCTGGGACTAACTTTAAACTACAATGAGCAGTTCTTC CARQPLGLTLNYNEQFF
few TRBJ1-4 TRBV2 . TGTGCCAGTGGAACAGGGAGGGAAAAACTGTTTTTT CASGTGREKLFF
. TRBJ1-4 TRBV28 . TGTGCCAGCGACAGCGCAACTAATGAAAAACTGTTTTTT CASDSATNEKLFF
. TRBJ2-1 TRBV28 . TGTGCCAGCAGTTCCGGTTCTCCGCAGTTCTTC CASSSGSPQFF
. TRBJ2-6 TRBV19 . TGTGCCAGTAGTATAGTCTCGGCAAGCTCTGGGGCCAACGTCCTGACTTTC CASSIVSASSGANVLTF
. TRBJ2-2 TRBV7-6 . TGTGCCAGCAGCTTATCCTCTCGCTCGAACACCGGGGAGCTGTTTTTT CASSLSSRSNTGELFF
once TRBJ1-2 TRBV6-6 . TGTGCCTGCGCCAGACAGGCTTATGGCTACACCTTC CACARQAYGYTF
few TRBJ1-5 TRBV6-5 . TGTGCCAGCAGTGCGATCAGTTGGCAGCCCCAGCATTTT CASSAISWQPQHF
. TRBJ2-2 TRBV28 . TGTGCCAGCAAAGGGGCCAAGGGGACGGCCGGGGAGCTGTTTTTT CASKGAKGTAGELFF
few TRBJ1-2 TRBV4-2 . TGTGCCAGCAGCCAAGACGGGTATGAAGGCTACACCTTC CASSQDGYEGYTF
. TRBJ1-2 TRBV7-2 . TGTGCCAGCAGCCCACAGGGCGGTGGCTACACCTTC CASSPQGGGYTF
. TRBJ1-1 TRBV18 TRBD1 TGTGCCAGCTCACCTCAAAGTACAGGGGGAAAAGCTTTCTTT CASSPQSTGGKAFF
many TRBJ1-2 TRBV27 . TGTGCCAGCAGCGATCTACCGGGGCCGGCGCTGGGCTACACCTTC CASSDLPGPALGYTF
. TRBJ2-1 TRBV9 TRBD2 TGTGCCAGCAGCGTAGCTAGCGGGAGAACTGAGCAGTTCTTC CASSVASGRTEQFF
few TRBJ1-1 TRBV20-1 . TGCAGTGGGAGGGAGAACACTGAAGCTTTCTTT CSGRENTEAFF
. TRBJ1-4 TRBV19 . TGTCACCGGGGGCCGAGGAGAGCAACTAATGAAAAACTGTTTTTT CHRGPRRATNEKLFF
few TRBJ1-1 TRBV30 . TGTGCCTGGAATCCCAGGACGAACACTGAAGCTTTCTTT CAWNPRTNTEAFF
. TRBJ2-5 TRBV5-8 . TGTGCCAGCAGCCCTCGTGATTTGGAGACCCAGTACTTC CASSPRDLETQYF
. TRBJ2-7 TRBV4-3 . TGCGCCAGCAGCCAAGATGGTGGTTACGAGCAGTACTTC CASSQDGGYEQYF
. TRBJ2-6 TRBV6-5 . TGTGCCAGCAGTTACGGGGTGGGAGGGGCCAACGTCCTGACTTTC CASSYGVGGANVLTF
. TRBJ1-4 TRBV2 . TGTGCCAGCAGTGAATGGACAAGGGAAAAACTGTTTTTT CASSEWTREKLFF
. TRBJ1-5 TRBV19 . TGTGCCAGTAGTATAGTTGGCAGGGGCGATCAGCCCCAGCATTTT CASSIVGRGDQPQHF
. TRBJ1-2 TRBV13 . TGTGCCAGCAGCTCTGGGTTCTATGGCTACACCTTC CASSSGFYGYTF
. TRBJ2-7 TRBV7-2 TRBD1 TGTGCCAGCAGTGAGGACAGGTTGGGGTACGAGCAGTACTTC CASSEDRLGYEQYF
. TRBJ1-2 TRBV18 . TGTGCCAGCTCACCAACCGGGGACACGCAGGGCTACACCTTC CASSPTGDTQGYTF
few TRBJ1-1 TRBV28 TRBD1 TGTGCCAGCAGTTTGGGACAGTTGAACACTGAAGCTTTCTTT CASSLGQLNTEAFF
. TRBJ1-2 TRBV5-1 . TGCGCCAGCAGCTTGGCGATCAGCTATGGCTACACCTTC CASSLAISYGYTF
. TRBJ2-7 TRBV7-2 . TGTGCCAGCAGCCGTTCTTGGGTACCCTCCTACGAGCAGTACTTC CASSRSWVPSYEQYF
. TRBJ1-2 TRBV19 . TGTGCCAGTAGTATTTGGGAGGCGGACTATGGCTACACCTTC CASSIWEADYGYTF
. TRBJ1-1 TRBV7-2 TRBD1 TGTGCCAGCAGCACCCAGGACAGGGTGGTCACTGAAGCTTTCTTT CASSTQDRVVTEAFF
. TRBJ1-6 TRBV30 . TGTGCCTGGTCTGGGGGACTGCCTAATTCACCCCTCCACTTT CAWSGGLPNSPLHF
once TRBJ1-1 TRBV7-9 . TGTGCCAGCAGCCCCCTTTACAACACTGAAGCTTTCTTT CASSPLYNTEAFF
once TRBJ1-2 TRBV7-9 . TGTGCCAGCAGCTCAGTCCCATGGGAGGGATCCTATGGCTACACCTTC CASSSVPWEGSYGYTF
. TRBJ2-5 TRBV7-2 TRBD2 TGTGCCAGCAGCCCCACTGCGGGAGAGTCAGAGACCCAGTACTTC CASSPTAGESETQYF
. TRBJ1-1 TRBV28 . TGTGCCAGCAGGAGCGGGGGCCGTGGAGCTGTAACTGAAGCTTTCTTT CASRSGGRGAVTEAFF
. TRBJ2-1 TRBV19 . TGTGCCAGTAGTATACGGAATGAGCAGTTCTTC CASSIRNEQFF
few TRBJ1-1 TRBV7-9 . TGTGCCAGCAGCTCCCGGACAGAGAACACTGAAGCTTTCTTT CASSSRTENTEAFF
. TRBJ1-1 TRBV27 . TGTGCCAGCAGTCACAGGGTCTCGAACACTGAAGCTTTCTTT CASSHRVSNTEAFF
. TRBJ1-3 TRBV6-4 TRBD1 TGTGCCAGCAGTTTTGATCGGGACAGGGTTGAGGGAAACACCATATATTTT CASSFDRDRVEGNTIYF
. TRBJ2-1 TRBV7-9 . TGTGCCAGCAGCTTTATCACAGCGGAAAACAATGAGCAGTTCTTC CASSFITAENNEQFF
. TRBJ1-2 TRBV19 TRBD1 TGTGCCAGTAGTCGTTGGGGCGGGACAGGGGCGGCTGACTATGGCTACACCTTC CASSRWGGTGAADYGYTF
. TRBJ2-7 TRBV29-1 TRBD1 TGCAGCGTTGAAGATCTTTGTCTAGGACAGGGGGCAGGCCTAGTCTACGAGCAGTACTTC CSVEDLCLGQGAGLVYEQYF
. TRBJ1-2 TRBV9 . TGTGCCAGCAGCCCCGCCCTTGCCTTCTACGGCTACACCTTC CASSPALAFYGYTF
. TRBJ2-1 TRBV7-2 TRBD2 TGTGCCAGCAGCTTAGCACCCACTAGCGGGGGGTACAATGAGCAGTTCTTC CASSLAPTSGGYNEQFF